Listed below are T cell receptor beta chains from one sample, sequenced in a study of blood T cell repertoires in COVID-19. Libraries were prepared by immunoSEQ multiplex PCR; TCRdb keeps only in-frame clonotypes and omits some of them. The profile shows about 100,000 clones, 85% of them singletons. Sequencing was performed on peripheral blood. The receptors were sampled from a woman in her 70s with active or convalescent COVID-19. Both conserved end residues are trimmed from each CDR3.

J: TRBJ2-5
V: TRBV24-1
CDR3: ATSDPGQDVETQY

J: TRBJ1-2
V: TRBV18
CDR3: ASSPTGDSYGYT

J: TRBJ2-3
V: TRBV10-2
CDR3: ASSEIWTRRTDTQY

J: TRBJ1-5
V: TRBV24-1
CDR3: ATSDLMGRYINQPQH

J: TRBJ2-3
V: TRBV5-1
CDR3: ASSSGTSGRAGGDTQY

J: TRBJ2-3
V: TRBV5-1
CDR3: ASSLGPAGEADTQY

J: TRBJ2-2
V: TRBV5-1
CDR3: ASSLGSSATGELF

J: TRBJ2-5
V: TRBV4-2
CDR3: ASSRGTGDSETQY

J: TRBJ2-3
V: TRBV6-1
CDR3: ASSERDTDTQY

J: TRBJ2-3
V: TRBV2
CDR3: ASRGQGTDTQY

J: TRBJ1-3
V: TRBV30
CDR3: ACVGRAGNTIY

J: TRBJ2-2
V: TRBV19
CDR3: ASTVAPGLIYTGELF

J: TRBJ1-4
V: TRBV4-2
CDR3: ASSQEQATNEKLF

J: TRBJ1-1
V: TRBV18
CDR3: ASSAGTGTDTEAF

J: TRBJ2-7
V: TRBV6-2/TRBV6-3
CDR3: ASSYSQRSSYEQY

J: TRBJ2-7
V: TRBV5-1
CDR3: ASSAPGLAGTYEQY

J: TRBJ1-5
V: TRBV28
CDR3: ASSSRGNSNQPQH